The sequence of this T cell receptor (beta chain) was determined in a study of cytomegalovirus exposure and HLA in healthy donors. Germline V gene sequence: CDR1 LGHNA, CDR2 YNFKEQ. V lost 1 base and J 13 bases, leaving 16 bases between the germline ends. This CDR3 spans 13 amino acids. PCR was performed using 60 Vbeta and 13 Jbeta primers. Sequencing was performed with immunoSEQ multiplex PCR; in TCRdb, only in-frame clones are kept and a portion is missing. In the table there are roughly 130,000 clones, about 74% of which are singletons. Sequencing was carried out using PBMCs. The receptor's source is a woman between 50 and 59 years old in good health and CMV-seropositive. This chain links TRBV4-2 with TRBJ2-5; tentatively, D is TRBD2 (5 bases). CDR3 region: CASSQVRGNGVYF. The DNA of the CDR3 is TGTGCCAGCAGCCAAGTGCGAGGGAATGGGGTGTACTTC.